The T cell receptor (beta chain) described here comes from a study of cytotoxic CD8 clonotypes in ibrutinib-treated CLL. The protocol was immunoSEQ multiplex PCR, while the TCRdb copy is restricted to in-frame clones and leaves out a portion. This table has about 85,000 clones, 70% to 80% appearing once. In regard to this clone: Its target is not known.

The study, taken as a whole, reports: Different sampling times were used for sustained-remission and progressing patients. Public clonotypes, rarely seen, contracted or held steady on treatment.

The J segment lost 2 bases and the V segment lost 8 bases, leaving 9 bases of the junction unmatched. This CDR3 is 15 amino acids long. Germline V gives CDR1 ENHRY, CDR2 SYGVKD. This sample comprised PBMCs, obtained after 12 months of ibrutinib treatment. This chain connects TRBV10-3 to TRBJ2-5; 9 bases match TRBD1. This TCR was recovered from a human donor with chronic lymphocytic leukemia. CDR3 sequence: CAIAHPGQGQETQYF. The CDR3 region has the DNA TGTGCCATCGCCCACCCGGGACAGGGACAAGAGACCCAGTACTTC.